The T cell receptor (beta chain) described here comes from a study of CD8 T cells in Susac syndrome. V was cut by 4 bases and J by 4 bases, with 16 bases left in between. Germline-derived CDR1 and CDR2 are SQVTM and ANQGSEA. The CDR3 is 14 residues long. From blood CD8+ and CD4+ T cells, TCR beta sequences were generated. While CD8+ and CD4+ T cells were isolated negatively, TEMRA cells were enriched by FACS. The authors reverse transcribed roughly 0.5 to 1 ug RNA with random hexamers. The authors amplified TCR beta CDR3 across 54 Vbeta and 13 Jbeta using immunoSEQ multiplex PCR. TCRdb reanalysed the immunoSEQ multiplex PCR reads using MiXCR and keeps one entry per CDR3 protein. Of approximately 170,000 distinct CDR3 sequences listed, 94% are singletons.

The clonotype was recovered from a human donor with multiple sclerosis. The chain employs TRBV29-1 and TRBJ1-1, with D unclear. Sequenced sample: CD4+ T cells from PBMCs. The chain's CDR3 is CSVVPAKGSTEAFF. Here the CDR3 DNA reads TGCAGCGTTGTTCCGGCGAAGGGAAGCACTGAAGCTTTCTTT.